The next 31 T cell receptor beta chains were all read from a single sample in a study of molecular identifiers for immune sequencing clone quantification. TCRdb independently ran MiXCR on the PCR reads; one entry per CDR3 protein. The sample lists some 100,000 distinct CDR3 sequences, about 35% occurring once. Sequences were obtained from naive CD8+ T cells from blood, with Jurkat cell RNA spiked in. Subset indicated: FACS-sorted CD8+CD4-CCR7+CD45RA+ naive T cells. Receptor source: a human donor in good health. Some libraries in this study had Jurkat cell RNA spiked in.

V and J are TRBV27 and TRBJ2-2; 11 nucleotides line up with TRBD2. Trimming at V came to 2 bases and at J to 5 bases, leaving 7 bases not matched to a gene. Germline CDR1 MNHEY, CDR2 SMNVEV (reference sequence). The CDR3 contains 17 residues. CDR3 region: CASSLLLAGGGTGELFF. CDR3 coding DNA: TGTGCCAGCAGTTTACTTCTAGCGGGAGGAGGTACCGGGGAGCTGTTTTTT.

Worth noting for this clonotype: The junction does not match germline at one end; this may be a read error. The chain carries TRBV4-3 and TRBJ1-1; D possibly corresponds to TRBD1 (5 bases). The germline gives CDR1 LGHNA, CDR2 YSLEER. This CDR3 is built from 15 residues. The CDR3 is CASSHQTSGATEAFF. The CDR3 nucleotides read TGCGCCAGCAGCCATCAGACTTCTGGGGCGACTGAAGCATTCTTT.

This clonotype has a handful of counts. The gene calls are TRBV20-1 and TRBJ2-3, with D tentatively TRBD2 (5 bases). The CDR3 is 14 amino acids. V was clipped by 0 bases and J by 9 bases, with 16 bases between them. CDR1 and CDR2 (germline): DFQATT, SNEGSKA (reference sequence). This CDR3 is CSARDLDSSLTQYF. CDR3 sequence (DNA): TGCAGTGCTAGAGATTTGGACTCCTCATTGACGCAGTATTTT.

The gene calls are TRBV20-1 and TRBJ2-7; 7 bases align to TRBD2. The V gene's germline CDR1 is DFQATT and CDR2 SNEGSKA (reference sequence). V gave up 3 bases and J gave up 3 bases; unmatched junction bases: 2. CDR3 length: 12 residues. The CDR3 nucleotides are TGCAGTGCTAGGTCTAGCGGCTACGAGCAGTACTTC. Its translation is CSARSSGYEQYF.

This clonotype was found a few times. The chain couples TRBV4-3 to TRBJ2-3; unclear D gene. Trimming removed 0 bases from V and 0 bases from J, with 16 bases in between. Germline V gene lookup returns CDR1 LGHNA and CDR2 YSLEER. This CDR3 has 18 residues. CDR3 nucleotide sequence: TGCGCCAGCAGCCAAGATGAACCGATCATAACTAGCACAGATACGCAGTATTTT. As protein: CASSQDEPIITSTDTQYF.

The chain carries TRBV28 and TRBJ2-7; D is unclear. Germline V gene data show CDR1 as MDHEN and CDR2 as SYDVKM. The ends were cut back, 6 bases at V and 4 bases at J, with 16 bases in the middle. CDR3 length equals 14 residues. In nucleotides, the CDR3 is TGTGCCAGCAGCCCCACTGTGACTCGTTACGAGCAGTACTTC. Translated: CASSPTVTRYEQYF.

The chain employs TRBV12-3 or TRBV12-4 and TRBJ2-7; the match to TRBD2 covers 8 bases. V dropped 1 base and J dropped 5; count of bases not matched to a gene: 7. The CDR3 has 15 amino acids. DNA for the CDR3: TGTGCCAGCAGTTTAGTACTGGCGGGAGGAGACGAGCAGTACTTC. Translating it yields CASSLVLAGGDEQYF.

The table lists this clonotype with a few counts. The chain employs TRBV16 and TRBJ2-5, with 8 bases identical to TRBD1. From germline, CDR1 is KGHSY and CDR2 FQNENV. The length of the CDR3 is 13 residues. With 8 bases clipped from V and 3 bases from J, the junction kept 5 bases outside the gene matches. The CDR3 spells CASGPTGEETQYF. Here the CDR3 DNA reads TGTGCCAGCGGTCCGACAGGGGAAGAGACCCAGTACTTC.

The chain couples TRBV9 to TRBJ2-3; D not resolved. The CDR3 has 14 residues. CDR1 is SGDLS, CDR2 YYNGEE, per germline. Trimming took off 4 bases at V and 4 bases at J, with 13 bases between the two ends. The CDR3 bases are TGTGCCAGCAGCCCCCCTTTGAAGCCAGATACGCAGTATTTT. Its translation: CASSPPLKPDTQYF.

This clonotype turned up a few times. This sequence joins TRBV20-1 and TRBJ2-7, with a weak D call TRBD1 (7 bases). The CDR3 has 13 residues. With 6 bases removed from V and 4 bases from J, the gap between germline ends came to 16 bases. Germline values: CDR1 DFQATT, CDR2 SNEGSKA (reference sequence). CDR3 bases: TGCAGTGCAGTAGACAGGGAGGCTTACGAGCAGTACTTC. Translated: CSAVDREAYEQYF.

Only a few counts were recorded for this clonotype. This chain uses TRBV13 with TRBJ2-7; 15 bases agree with TRBD2. The V segment lost 0 bases and the J segment 7 bases; nucleotides outside the gene matches: 4. The V gene's germline CDR1 is PRHDT and CDR2 FYEKMQ (reference sequence). This CDR3 is 16 amino acids long. CDR3: CASSLGGLAGGFEQYF. The CDR3 DNA reads as TGTGCCAGCAGCTTAGGAGGACTAGCGGGAGGGTTTGAGCAGTACTTC.

The rearrangement joins TRBV4-3 to TRBJ2-3; TRBD2 might be the D (6 bases). Germline V gene data show CDR1 as LGHNA and CDR2 as YSLEER. V gave up 3 bases and J gave up 0 bases, with 19 bases separating them. CDR3 size: 18 residues. CDR3 DNA sequence: TGCGCCAGCAGCCATCACCAGCCTAGCGCACCTAGCACAGATACGCAGTATTTT. This gives the protein CASSHHQPSAPSTDTQYF.

This clonotype came up a few times. The V call is TRBV19, the J call TRBJ1-2; D remains unclear. Germline CDR1 LNHDA, CDR2 SQIVND (reference sequence). The CDR3 is 11 residues long. V lost 3 bases and J lost 11, with 10 bases in between. This chain's CDR3 is CASSIPYQYTF. In DNA form, the CDR3 reads TGTGCCAGTAGTATCCCCTACCAGTACACCTTC.

This clonotype showed up just once. This is likely a read error, given that the CDR3 carries no conserved phenylalanine or tryptophan at its end. The CDR3 bases are TGTGCCAGCAGCGAATCACCAAGGACAAGCGGGAGAACCGGGGAGCTGTTTTTA. Translation gives CASSESPRTSGRTGELFL. J is TRBJ2-2 and V is TRBV7-9; 8 nucleotides line up with TRBD2. Losses at the gene ends were 5 bases for V and 5 bases for J; bases not matched to a gene: 16. CDR1 is SEHNR, CDR2 FQNEAQ, per germline (reference sequence). The CDR3 is 18 residues long.

The rearrangement links TRBV19 to TRBJ2-3, with 11 bases fitting TRBD2. This CDR3 is 15 amino acids long. The trim removed 3 bases at V and 5 bases at J, leaving 4 bases unmatched. CDR1 is LNHDA and CDR2 is SQIVND in the germline V gene (reference sequence). The CDR3 spells CASSIPSGRKDTQYF. CDR3 DNA: TGTGCCAGTAGTATCCCTAGCGGGAGGAAAGATACGCAGTATTTT.

The gene calls are TRBV5-8 and TRBJ2-3, with D unresolved. The germline V gene encodes CDR1 SGHTS and CDR2 YDEGEE. This CDR3 has 15 residues. V was shortened by 4 bases and J by 1 base, with 13 bases between the two germline ends. CDR3 coding DNA: TGTGCCAGCAGCCTACACGGCATGGGCACAGATACGCAGTATTTT. Translating it yields CASSLHGMGTDTQYF.

In its sample, this clonotype was seen many times. The CDR3 nucleotides read TGTGCCAGCAGTGAACCATCTAGGGGGGCGCGTACAGATACGCAGTATTTT. This translates into CASSEPSRGARTDTQYF. V gene TRBV2 combines with J gene TRBJ2-3; possibly TRBD1 or TRBD2 for D (6 bases each). This CDR3 comprises 17 residues. Germline loops: CDR1 SNHLY, CDR2 FYNNEI. The ends were cut back, 2 bases at V and 3 bases at J, with 18 bases in the middle.

The chain uses TRBV11-3 and TRBJ2-1; 7 bases fit TRBD1. The CDR3 has 15 residues. The J segment lost 0 bases and the V segment lost 3 bases, leaving 2 bases of the junction unmatched. Germline CDR1 and CDR2: SGHNT and YENEEA. CDR3 loop: CASSFTGDSYNEQFF. DNA for the CDR3: TGTGCCAGCAGCTTTACAGGGGACTCCTACAATGAGCAGTTCTTC.

As concerns this clonotype: A much larger clone is a single base away; this may be a read error. The CDR3 does not end in the conserved phenylalanine or tryptophan, so this is likely a read error. V and J are TRBV4-3 and TRBJ2-3, with D hard to call. Germline CDR1 is LGHNA and CDR2 is YSLEER. The V and J ends lost 1 base and 4 bases respectively, with 3 bases between them. The CDR3 runs 12 residues. The CDR3 DNA reads TGCGCCAGCAGCCAAGGTTCAGATACGCAGTATCTT. Protein product: CASSQGSDTQYL.

This clonotype was detected ten times or more. The gene calls are TRBV7-9 and TRBJ2-5; D unresolved. V shed 4 bases and J shed 5 bases, with 14 bases lying between them. Germline CDR1 is SEHNR and CDR2 is FQNEAQ (reference sequence). There are 14 residues in the CDR3. CDR3 nucleotides: TGTGCCAGCAGCTCGACTGGAGTTAAGGAGACCCAGTACTTC. This encodes CASSSTGVKETQYF. Complete variable domain (other parts from reference TRBV7-9 and TRBJ2-5): DTGVSQNPRHKITKRGQNVTFRCDPISEHNRLYWYRQTLGQGPEFLTYFQNEAQLEKSRLLSDRFSAERPKGSFSTLEIQRTEQGDSAMYLCASSSTGVKETQYFGPGTRLLVL.

The chain combines TRBV12-3 or TRBV12-4 with TRBJ1-1, with 7 bases aligning to TRBD1. V shed 9 bases, J shed 6 bases, and the junction held 4 bases outside the gene matches. The CDR3 runs 11 residues. CDR3 region: CASGGGSEAFF. Here the CDR3 DNA reads TGTGCCAGTGGAGGGGGCTCTGAAGCTTTCTTT.

This clonotype was counted between two and nine times. V usage is TRBV6-1 and J usage is TRBJ1-5; D is possibly TRBD1 (6 bases). Germline assignment: CDR1 MNHNS and CDR2 SASEGT. This CDR3 has 14 amino acids. Trimming took off 6 bases at V and 4 bases at J, with 13 bases between the two ends. The DNA of the CDR3 is TGTGCCAGCAGACCGGGACACTCGAATCAGCCCCAGCATTTT. It translates to CASRPGHSNQPQHF.

This clonotype was counted a few times. The V and J genes are TRBV20-1 and TRBJ1-6; maybe TRBD1 (6 bases). Germline loops: CDR1 DFQATT, CDR2 SNEGSKA (reference sequence). V lost 1 base and J 6 bases, leaving 10 bases between the germline ends. This CDR3 has 14 residues. The CDR3 DNA is TGCAGTGCTAGAGCGGGGGGCCGTAATTCACCCCTCCACTTT. Translation gives CSARAGGRNSPLHF.

This clonotype occurred many times. The chain links TRBV9 to TRBJ2-3; D gene ambiguous. CDR1 SGDLS and CDR2 YYNGEE come from the germline V gene. The CDR3 sequence is 15 residues long. V shed 0 bases and J shed 1 base, with 9 bases lying between them. CDR3 protein: CASSVALLGTDTQYF. For the CDR3, the DNA is TGTGCCAGCAGCGTAGCGCTACTCGGCACAGATACGCAGTATTTT. Looking up the rest from reference TRBV9 and TRBJ2-3 gives the full variable domain: DSGVTQTPKHLITATGQRVTLRCSPRSGDLSVYWYQQSLDQGLQFLIQYYNGEERAKGNILERFSAQQFPDLHSELNLSSLELGDSALYFCASSVALLGTDTQYFGPGTRLTVL.

This clonotype appeared many times. The chain recombines TRBV4-3 with TRBJ2-1; the match to TRBD2 covers 10 bases. The V segment lost 4 bases and the J segment 4 bases; nucleotides outside the gene matches: 4. This CDR3 is 15 amino acids long. CDR1 is LGHNA and CDR2 is YSLEER in the germline V gene. The CDR3 loop reads CASSPLAGAYNEQFF. CDR3 nucleotides: TGCGCCAGCAGCCCTCTAGCGGGAGCTTACAATGAGCAGTTCTTC.

This clonotype was seen many times. V and J are TRBV5-4 and TRBJ2-7; the match to TRBD2 covers 10 bases. The V gene end was trimmed by 5 bases and the J gene end by 4 bases; junction bases not matched to a gene: 3. Germline V lookup: CDR1 SGHNT, CDR2 YYREEE (reference sequence). This CDR3 has 13 amino acids. The CDR3 protein is CASSWTSGYEQYF. The CDR3 region has the DNA TGTGCCAGCAGTTGGACTAGCGGATACGAGCAGTACTTC.

This clonotype was counted ten times or more. The V call is TRBV5-1, the J call TRBJ2-7; 7 nucleotides agree with TRBD1. Germline-derived CDR1 and CDR2 are SGHRS and YFSETQ. The junction had 8 bases not matched to a gene; V was cut back by 2 bases and J by 3 bases. This CDR3 comprises 15 residues. The CDR3 nucleotides are TGCGCCAGCAGCTTTGGGGACAGAGACTACTACGAGCAGTACTTC. This sequence encodes CASSFGDRDYYEQYF.

Only a few counts were recorded for this clonotype. This sequence joins TRBV20-1 and TRBJ2-3, with a tentative D call TRBD1 (5 bases). The germline gives CDR1 DFQATT, CDR2 SNEGSKA (reference sequence). V was clipped by 3 bases and J by 3 bases, with 10 bases between them. The CDR3 loop spans 13 amino acids. CDR3 bases: TGCAGTGCTAGTGCAGGGATAACAGATACGCAGTATTTT. Translating gives CSASAGITDTQYF.

This clonotype turned up a few times. This chain links TRBV7-9 with TRBJ2-1; TRBD1 is a possible D gene (6 bases). Germline V lookup: CDR1 SEHNR, CDR2 FQNEAQ (reference sequence). V lost 5 bases and J lost 3, with 8 bases in between. The CDR3 spans 13 residues. The CDR3: CASSPDSYNEQFF. In DNA form, the CDR3 reads TGTGCCAGCAGCCCGGACAGCTACAATGAGCAGTTCTTC.

This clonotype was observed many times. The CDR3 here is CASSVQGSGEAFF. The CDR3 DNA sequence: TGTGCCAGCAGTGTACAGGGGTCCGGCGAAGCTTTCTTT. V is TRBV28 and J is TRBJ1-1, with TRBD1 matching 7 bases. After removal of 5 bases from V and 8 bases from J, the junction contained 8 bases not matched to a gene. Germline CDR1 is MDHEN and CDR2 is SYDVKM. The CDR3 runs to 13 residues.

In its sample, this clonotype was seen many times. The chain joins TRBV5-1 to TRBJ2-5; TRBD2 might be the D (5 bases). CDR1 and CDR2 from the germline V gene are SGHRS and YFSETQ. This CDR3 comprises 16 residues. The germline V and J ends were trimmed by 0 bases and 2 bases, with 14 bases remaining between them. This CDR3 reads CASSLATQRIQETQYF. The CDR3, as DNA: TGCGCCAGCAGCTTGGCGACCCAGCGGATTCAAGAGACCCAGTACTTC.